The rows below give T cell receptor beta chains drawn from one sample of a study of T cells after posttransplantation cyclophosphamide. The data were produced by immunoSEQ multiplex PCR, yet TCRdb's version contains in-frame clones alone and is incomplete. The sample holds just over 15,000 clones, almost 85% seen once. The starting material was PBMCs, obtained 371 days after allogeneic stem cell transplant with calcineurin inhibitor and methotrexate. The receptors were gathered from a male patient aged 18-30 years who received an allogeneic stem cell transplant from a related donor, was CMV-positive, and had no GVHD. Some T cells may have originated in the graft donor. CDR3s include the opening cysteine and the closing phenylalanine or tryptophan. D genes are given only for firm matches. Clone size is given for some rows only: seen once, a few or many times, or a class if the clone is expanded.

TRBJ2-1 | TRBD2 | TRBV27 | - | CASSSRTSGRPRDLRFF | TGTGCCAGCAGTTCCCGGACTAGCGGGAGACCCCGGGACCTCCGGTTCTTC
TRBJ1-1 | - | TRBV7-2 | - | CASSLFGGNTDAFF | TGTGCCAGCAGCTTATTCGGGGGGAACACTGACGCTTTCTTT
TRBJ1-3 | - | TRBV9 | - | CASSPGDTRSGNTIYF | TGTGCCAGCAGCCCAGGGGACACCCGCTCTGGAAACACCATATATTTT
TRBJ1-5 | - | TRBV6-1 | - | CASSGNQPQHF | TGTGCCAGCTCGGGGAATCAGCCCCAGCATTTT
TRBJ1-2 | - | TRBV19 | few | CASSISQQAAYGYTF | TGTGCCAGTAGTATCAGCCAGCAGGCAGCCTATGGCTACACCTTC
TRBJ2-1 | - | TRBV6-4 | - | CASSDSGPHSEQFF | TGTGCCAGCAGTGACTCGGGGCCGCACAGTGAGCAGTTCTTC
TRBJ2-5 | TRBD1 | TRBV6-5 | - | CASSYSGTGVQETQYF | TGTGCCAGCAGTTACTCGGGGACAGGGGTCCAAGAGACCCAGTACTTC
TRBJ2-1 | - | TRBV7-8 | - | CASSFAVAVSRSEQFF | TGTGCCAGCAGCTTTGCCGTAGCGGTATCGAGAAGTGAGCAGTTCTTC
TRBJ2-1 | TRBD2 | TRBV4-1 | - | CASSQIPLAGTSSEQFF | TGCGCCAGCAGCCAAATCCCTCTAGCGGGAACGTCCAGTGAGCAGTTCTTC
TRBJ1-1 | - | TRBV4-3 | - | CASSQGSSREAFF | TGCGCCAGCAGCCAAGGTTCCTCCAGAGAAGCTTTCTTT
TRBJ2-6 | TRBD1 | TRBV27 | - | CASSLYRGTGNSVSGANVLTF | TGTGCCAGCAGTTTATATCGGGGGACAGGGAACTCAGTCTCTGGGGCCAACGTCCTGACTTTC
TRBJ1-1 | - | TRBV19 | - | CASSLPPGARWTEAFF | TGTGCCAGTAGCCTACCTCCAGGGGCGCGATGGACTGAAGCTTTCTTT
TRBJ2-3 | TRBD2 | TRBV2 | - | CASARAGLAATDTQYF | TGTGCCAGCGCGAGGGCGGGTCTAGCGGCCACAGATACGCAGTATTTT
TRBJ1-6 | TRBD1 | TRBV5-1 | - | CASRETGGDSPLHF | TGCGCCAGCAGGGAAACAGGGGGGGATTCACCCCTCCACTTT
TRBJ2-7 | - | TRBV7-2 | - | CASSLGTASYEQYF | TGTGCCAGCAGCTTAGGGACAGCGTCCTACGAGCAGTACTTC
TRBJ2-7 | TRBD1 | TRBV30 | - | CAWSPGTGDYEQYF | TGTGCCTGGAGCCCCGGGACAGGGGACTACGAGCAGTACTTC
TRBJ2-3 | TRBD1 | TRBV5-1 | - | CASSLQGAADTQYF | TGCGCCAGCAGCTTGCAGGGGGCCGCAGATACGCAGTATTTT